A single sample gave rise to the 26 T cell receptor beta chains below, sequenced in a study of OX40 agonist ivuxolimab in advanced cancers. Profiling relied on immunoSEQ multiplex PCR, and the TCRdb table lists in-frame clones only, not all of them. In the table there are approximately 130,000 clones, just over 90% of which are singletons. The specimen comprised CD4+ or CD8+ T cells sorted from blood, sampled in a trial of the OX40 agonist ivuxolimab. Every receptor here comes from an adult with an advanced solid tumor such as melanoma, head and neck, liver or kidney cancer.

This clone has only a few counts. The chain employs TRBV19 and TRBJ1-2; D gene unclear. Trimming removed 5 bases at V and 1 base at J, with 11 bases between. The CDR3 sequence is 14 residues long. Germline values: CDR1 LNHDA, CDR2 SQIVND (reference sequence). CDR3 in amino acids: CASSLRPVNYGYTF. For the CDR3, the DNA is TGTGCCAGTAGTCTTCGGCCGGTTAACTATGGCTACACCTTC.

CDR3 in DNA: TGTGCCAGCAGTTTACGGGGAGGGGGAGGGAGCAATCAGCCCCAGCATTTT. Amino acid sequence: CASSLRGGGGSNQPQHF. The chain uses TRBV28 and TRBJ1-5; weak D call: TRBD1 (6 bases). Germline CDR1 and CDR2: MDHEN and SYDVKM. V lost 2 bases, J lost 1 base, and 15 bases lay in between. The CDR3 sequence is 17 residues long.

The chain employs TRBV7-6 and TRBJ2-3; the D is unclear. Germline V gives CDR1 SGHVS, CDR2 FNYEAQ. V dropped 5 bases and J dropped 6 bases, with 9 bases sitting between them. The CDR3 runs to 12 residues. CDR3 in DNA: TGTGCCAGCAGCGCTACACGGGATACGCAGTATTTT. This codes for CASSATRDTQYF.

V is TRBV30 and J is TRBJ2-1; D possibly corresponds to TRBD2 (6 bases). Germline CDR1 GTSNPN, CDR2 SVGIG (reference sequence). This CDR3 contains 13 residues. The ends were cut back, 5 bases at V and 9 bases at J, with 17 bases in the middle. For the CDR3, the DNA is TGTGCCTGGGGAAGACTAGGGGCTGGTGAGCAGTTCTTC. Translation: CAWGRLGAGEQFF. The full variable domain, its missing parts supplied by reference TRBV30 and TRBJ2-1, is SQTIHQWPATLVQPVGSPLSLECTVEGTSNPNLYWYRQAAGRGLQLLFYSVGIGQISSEVPQNLSASRPQDRQFILSSKKLLLSDSGFYLCAWGRLGAGEQFFGPGTRLTVL.

This chain connects TRBV4-3 to TRBJ2-7; TRBD1 matches at 7 bases. The CDR3 runs 14 residues. V shed 0 bases and J 3 bases; nucleotides not matched to a gene: 2. Germline V CDR1 and CDR2: LGHNA, YSLEER. This CDR3 is CASSQDRDSYEQYF. In nucleotides, the CDR3 is TGCGCCAGCAGCCAAGACCGGGACAGCTACGAGCAGTACTTC.

V usage is TRBV27 and J usage is TRBJ2-2; TRBD2 aligns across 7 bases. The V gene's germline CDR1 is MNHEY and CDR2 SMNVEV (reference sequence). The CDR3 spans 14 residues. The junction had 3 bases not matched to a gene; V was cut back by 4 bases and J by 4 bases. CDR3 in amino acids: CASSSSGPTGELFF. The CDR3 bases are TGTGCCAGCAGTTCTAGCGGTCCCACCGGGGAGCTGTTTTTT.

This chain links TRBV10-3 with TRBJ2-5, with D tentatively TRBD2 (5 bases). From germline, CDR1 is ENHRY and CDR2 SYGVKD. The CDR3 spans 13 residues. Between the trimmed V and J ends, which lost 6 bases and 4 bases, there was a span of 12 bases. The CDR3 coding sequence is TGTGCCATCAGGGTTGAGGGAAGAGAGACCCAGTACTTC. Protein product: CAIRVEGRETQYF.

This clone appeared once. The chain uses TRBV25-1 and TRBJ1-4; 8 bases are shared with TRBD1. Germline V lookup: CDR1 MGHDK, CDR2 SYGVNS. Unmatched junction bases numbered 10, after V lost 5 bases and J lost 5 bases. The CDR3 runs 16 residues. The CDR3: CASSPESGQGNEKLFF. The DNA for the CDR3 is TGTGCCAGCAGTCCCGAATCCGGACAGGGAAATGAAAAACTGTTTTTT.

This chain uses TRBV27 with TRBJ2-1; D is undetermined. Trimming removed 5 bases at V and 5 bases at J, with 7 bases between. Germline V gives CDR1 MNHEY, CDR2 SMNVEV (reference sequence). This CDR3 is built from 12 residues. Here the CDR3 reads CASSPDDNEQFF. CDR3 nucleotides: TGTGCCAGCAGTCCGGACGACAATGAGCAGTTCTTC.

The rearrangement uses TRBV6-4 and TRBJ2-2; a possible D gene is TRBD1 (6 bases). The CDR3 runs 18 residues. CDR1 MRHNA and CDR2 SNTAGT come from the germline V gene. The ends were cut back, 10 bases at V and 0 bases at J, with 24 bases in the middle. CDR3 nucleotide sequence: TGTGCCACCAGACCTCGGACAGCTATAGACGCGAACACCGGGGAGCTGTTTTTT. Translating it yields CATRPRTAIDANTGELFF.

The V gene is TRBV2, the J gene TRBJ2-7, with 7 nucleotides matching TRBD2. CDR1 and CDR2 from the germline V gene are SNHLY and FYNNEI. V dropped 6 bases and J dropped 2; count of bases not matched to a gene: 7. This CDR3 has 14 amino acids. The CDR3 DNA reads as TGTGCCAGCAGCCCTAGGAGCGGGACCTACGAGCAGTACTTC. It encodes CASSPRSGTYEQYF.

J is TRBJ2-7 and V is TRBV19; 8 positions agree with TRBD2. Germline V lookup: CDR1 LNHDA, CDR2 SQIVND (reference sequence). The CDR3 loop spans 18 amino acids. V shed 4 bases and J 0 bases; nucleotides not matched to a gene: 14. Written as DNA, the CDR3 is TGTGCCAGTAGTAAACAACGCAGCGGGAGCTCAGGCTCCTACGAGCAGTACTTC. Protein product: CASSKQRSGSSGSYEQYF.

The chain carries TRBV28 and TRBJ2-7; a possible D gene is TRBD1 (6 bases). Germline V gene data show CDR1 as MDHEN and CDR2 as SYDVKM. The CDR3 spans 15 residues. With 3 bases removed from V and 4 bases from J, the gap between germline ends came to 16 bases. The CDR3 DNA is TGTGCCAGCAGTTTGGGTAATACAGGGAGTTACGAGCAGTACTTC. Protein: CASSLGNTGSYEQYF.

This chain links TRBV5-1 with TRBJ2-3; 10 nucleotides match TRBD1. V shed 3 bases and J 2 bases; nucleotides not matched to a gene: 6. Germline V gene lookup returns CDR1 SGHRS and CDR2 YFSETQ. The CDR3 consists of 16 residues. The CDR3 nucleotides are TGCGCCAGCAGCTCACAGGGACAGGGGTACACAGATACGCAGTATTTT. Its translation is CASSSQGQGYTDTQYF.

V gene TRBV2 combines with J gene TRBJ1-6; D gene uncertain. V lost 2 bases and J 7 bases, leaving 9 bases between the germline ends. Per germline, CDR1 SNHLY and CDR2 FYNNEI. The CDR3 length is 14 residues. CDR3: CASSEYRENSPLHF. The CDR3 DNA is TGTGCCAGCAGTGAATACCGGGAGAATTCACCCCTCCACTTT.

The V gene is TRBV5-1, the J gene TRBJ2-1; 10 bases are a match to TRBD2. CDR3 size: 15 residues. Germline CDR1 reads SGHRS; CDR2 reads YFSETQ. The ends lost 0 bases at V and 4 bases at J; junction bases unmatched: 1. The CDR3 loop reads CASSLATSGYNEQFF. The CDR3 DNA follows: TGCGCCAGCAGCTTGGCGACTAGCGGGTACAATGAGCAGTTCTTC.

V and J are TRBV28 and TRBJ1-2; 7 nucleotides agree with TRBD1. The CDR3 loop spans 15 amino acids. V was pared by 5 bases and J by 0 bases, with 6 bases of the junction left unmatched. Germline CDR1 and CDR2: MDHEN and SYDVKM. The CDR3 here is CASSTRQGTNYGYTF. The CDR3 DNA is TGTGCCAGCAGTACTCGACAGGGAACTAACTATGGCTACACCTTC.

About this clone itself: This CDR3 is also generated by other DNA sequences in the sample. CDR3 loop: CASSVAAGGPYNEQFF. The CDR3 DNA sequence: TGTGCCAGCAGCGTAGCAGCGGGAGGGCCGTACAATGAGCAGTTCTTC. The genes are TRBV9 and TRBJ2-1; TRBD2 agrees at 10 bases. This CDR3 contains 16 residues. Looked up from germline, CDR1 is SGDLS and CDR2 is YYNGEE. With V trimmed by 0 bases and J by 4 bases, 4 bases remained unmatched.

The J gene is TRBJ2-2, the V gene TRBV7-2; 7 bases match TRBD2. V lost 2 bases to trimming and J lost 7 bases; unmatched junction nucleotides: 10. The CDR3 sequence is 16 residues long. Per the germline V gene, CDR1 is SGHTA and CDR2 is FQGNSA. In DNA, the CDR3 is TGTGCCAGCAGCTTAAGGACCAGCGGGAATGTCGGGGAGCTGTTTTTT. Translation gives CASSLRTSGNVGELFF.

The chain links TRBV9 to TRBJ1-2, with 9 bases aligning to TRBD1. With V trimmed by 3 bases and J by 8 bases, 11 bases remained unmatched. The germline CDR1 and CDR2 sequences are SGDLS and YYNGEE. The length of the CDR3 is 15 residues. The CDR3 region is CASSARDRELRGYTF. CDR3 sequence (DNA): TGTGCCAGCAGCGCGCGGGACAGGGAACTTCGGGGCTACACCTTC.

The V and J genes are TRBV18 and TRBJ2-3; D not certain. Germline assignment: CDR1 KGHSH and CDR2 LQKENI. V lost 2 bases and J 4 bases, leaving 13 bases between the germline ends. This CDR3 region has 15 residues. DNA for the CDR3: TGTGCCAGCTCACCATATCTCCCAGACCCAGATACGCAGTATTTT. Its protein is CASSPYLPDPDTQYF.

This chain connects TRBV7-3 to TRBJ1-1; possibly TRBD1 for D (5 bases). Germline V gene sequence: CDR1 SGHTA, CDR2 FQGTGA. The V end lost 4 bases, the J end lost 3 bases, and 15 bases lay between the germline ends. This CDR3 is 15 amino acids long. The CDR3 DNA reads TGTGCCAGCAGCTCACGGCAGGGAGGGGACACTGAAGCTTTCTTT. It codes for CASSSRQGGDTEAFF.

DNA for the CDR3: TGTGCCAGTAGTGTGGGGGGTGAGGCGAGGTTCTTC. Protein product: CASSVGGEARFF. J is TRBJ2-1 and V is TRBV19, with D possibly TRBD2 on 6 matching bases. The CDR3 is made up of 12 amino acids. V dropped 5 bases and J dropped 15 bases, with 17 bases sitting between them. Germline V lookup: CDR1 LNHDA, CDR2 SQIVND (reference sequence). The entire variable domain, with the rest obtained from reference TRBV19 and TRBJ2-1, is as follows: DGGITQSPKYLFRKEGQNVTLSCEQNLNHDAMYWYRQDPGQGLRLIYYSQIVNDFQKGDIAEGYSVSREKKESFPLTVTSAQKNPTAFYLCASSVGGEARFFGPGTRLTVL.

The chain combines TRBV4-1 with TRBJ1-4; 11 nucleotides agree with TRBD1. In germline, CDR1 is MGHRA, CDR2 YSYEKL. The trim removed 2 bases at V and 4 bases at J, leaving 6 bases unmatched. This CDR3 is built from 17 residues. The CDR3 is CASSQPGQGVINEKLFF. In DNA, the CDR3 is TGCGCCAGCAGCCAACCGGGACAGGGGGTTATTAATGAAAAACTGTTTTTT.

The chain employs TRBV19 and TRBJ2-3, with 7 bases aligning to TRBD1. Trimming removed 4 bases from V and 2 bases from J; junction bases left unmatched: 6. CDR1 LNHDA and CDR2 SQIVND come from the germline V gene (reference sequence). The CDR3 has 15 residues. The CDR3 protein is CASSTQQGSTDTQYF. Here the CDR3 DNA reads TGTGCCAGTAGTACCCAACAGGGGTCCACAGATACGCAGTATTTT. The entire variable domain, with the rest obtained from reference TRBV19 and TRBJ2-3, is as follows: DGGITQSPKYLFRKEGQNVTLSCEQNLNHDAMYWYRQDPGQGLRLIYYSQIVNDFQKGDIAEGYSVSREKKESFPLTVTSAQKNPTAFYLCASSTQQGSTDTQYFGPGTRLTVL.

The chain has TRBV9 and TRBJ2-7; 7 nucleotides match TRBD1. The CDR3 is made up of 14 amino acids. The germline CDR1 and CDR2 sequences are SGDLS and YYNGEE. Losses at the gene ends were 2 bases for V and 7 bases for J; bases not matched to a gene: 9. CDR3: CASSVGQGVGEQYF. CDR3 bases: TGTGCCAGCAGCGTCGGGCAGGGGGTGGGGGAGCAGTACTTC.